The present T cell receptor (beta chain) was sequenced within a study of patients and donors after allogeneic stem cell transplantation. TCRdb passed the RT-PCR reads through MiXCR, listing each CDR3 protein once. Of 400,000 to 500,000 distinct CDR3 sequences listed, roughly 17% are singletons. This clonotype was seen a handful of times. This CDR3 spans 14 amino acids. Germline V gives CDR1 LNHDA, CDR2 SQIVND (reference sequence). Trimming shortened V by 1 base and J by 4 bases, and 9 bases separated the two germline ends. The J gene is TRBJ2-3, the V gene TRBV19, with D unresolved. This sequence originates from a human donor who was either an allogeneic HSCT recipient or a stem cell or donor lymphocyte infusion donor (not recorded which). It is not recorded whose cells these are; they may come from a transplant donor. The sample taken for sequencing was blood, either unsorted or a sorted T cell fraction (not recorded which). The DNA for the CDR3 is TGTGCCAGTAGTATAGGGACCTCGCCAGATACGCAGTATTTT. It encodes CASSIGTSPDTQYF.